Below, one T cell receptor beta chain is given with its context. Antigen unknown. Unrecorded immune exposures were likely, despite nominal health at sampling. Germline assignment: CDR1 PRHDT and CDR2 FYEKMQ (reference sequence). The CDR3 sequence is 12 residues long. The sample comes from a study of cytomegalovirus exposure and HLA in healthy donors. Notes on the study in general: Analyses of presence/absence relied on an assumption of roughly uniform sequencing depth across donors. The authors enumerated 164 TCR beta chains as linked to cytomegalovirus. TCR beta chain V- and J-gene trimming was linked, in a later analysis, to a missense variant in DCLRE1C.

PCR was performed using 60 Vbeta and 13 Jbeta primers. The protocol was immunoSEQ multiplex PCR, while the TCRdb copy is restricted to in-frame clones and leaves out a portion. The sample shows about 160,000 clones, more than 75% of them seen only once. Sequencing was done on a sample of PBMCs. The J gene is TRBJ2-5, the V gene TRBV13, with D uncertain. The J call is uncertain, as TRBJ2-7 better fits the DNA end. The source is a man younger than 35 in good health and CMV-seropositive. CDR3 sequence: CASSLNDFEQYF. For the CDR3, the DNA is TGTGCCAGCAGCTTAAATGATTTCGAGCAGTACTTC.